Presented here are 28 T cell receptor beta chains from one specimen sequenced in a study of identifying expanded T cells in peripheral blood. The assay was immunoSEQ multiplex PCR, and TCRdb's table has in-frame clones only and misses some. The sample lists 75,000 to 95,000 clones, about 90% occurring once. Sequences were obtained from blood. The receptors stem from a person aged 18-70 years in good health.

A word on this clone: At one boundary the junction diverges from the germline segment, which might be a read error. The chain employs TRBV5-1 and TRBJ2-7; maybe TRBD1 (6 bases). Germline V CDR1 and CDR2: SGHRS, YFSETQ. The CDR3 runs 15 residues. The CDR3 DNA reads TGCGCAAGCAGTATGGGACACAGGAGGCTCTACGAGCAGTACTTC. The encoded protein is CASSMGHRRLYEQYF.

The V gene is TRBV7-2, the J gene TRBJ1-4, with unresolved D. CDR1 is SGHTA, CDR2 FQGNSA, per germline. The CDR3 is made up of 15 amino acids. Trimming took off 1 base at V and 7 bases at J, with 13 bases between the two ends. DNA of the CDR3: TGTGCCAGCAGCTTAGGAACGGGTGTGGGTGAAAAACTGTTTTTT. Protein sequence: CASSLGTGVGEKLFF.

The rearrangement links TRBV19 to TRBJ2-1, with 7 positions matching TRBD1. V shed 4 bases and J 4 bases; nucleotides not matched to a gene: 1. This CDR3 has 13 residues. CDR1 and CDR2 (germline): LNHDA, SQIVND (reference sequence). For the CDR3, the DNA is TGTGCCAGTAGTACGGGACAGTACAATGAGCAGTTCTTC. Translation: CASSTGQYNEQFF.

The chain links TRBV2 to TRBJ2-3, with TRBD1 as a possible D gene (5 bases). The CDR3 covers 13 residues. Germline CDR1 reads SNHLY; CDR2 reads FYNNEI. Trimming removed 6 bases from V and 3 bases from J, with 10 bases in between. The CDR3 nucleotides read TGTGCCAGCAGCCCCCAGGGTACAGATACGCAGTATTTT. Residues: CASSPQGTDTQYF.

CDR3 DNA: TGTGCCAGCAGCATCGGACAGGGTGGACTATACGAGCAGTACTTC. This sequence encodes CASSIGQGGLYEQYF. The rearrangement links TRBV7-3 to TRBJ2-7; 8 bases align to TRBD1. V lost 5 bases, J lost 4 bases, and 10 bases stayed unmatched. CDR1 and CDR2 from the germline V gene are SGHTA and FQGTGA. The CDR3 sequence is 15 residues long. Full variable domain (missing parts from reference TRBV7-3 and TRBJ2-7): GAGVSQTPSNKVTEKGKYVELRCDPISGHTALYWYRQSLGQGPEFLIYFQGTGAADDSGLPNDRFFAVRPEGSVSTLKIQRTERGDSAVYLCASSIGQGGLYEQYFGPGTRLTVT.

The chain is built from TRBV11-2 and TRBJ1-3, with D unclear. Germline V gene sequence: CDR1 SGHAT, CDR2 FQNNGV. V was trimmed by 2 bases and J by 0 bases, leaving 14 bases between them. This CDR3 has 17 amino acids. The CDR3 DNA sequence: TGTGCCAGCAGCTTAACACTCAGGCTATCCTCTGGAAACACCATATATTTT. This translates into CASSLTLRLSSGNTIYF.

The chain is built from TRBV4-2 and TRBJ1-1, with unresolved D. V was clipped by 3 bases and J by 1 base, with 6 bases between them. The length of the CDR3 is 13 residues. Germline V CDR1 and CDR2: LGHNA, YNFKEQ. CDR3 amino acids: CASSQGRNTEAFF. DNA of the CDR3: TGTGCCAGCAGCCAGGGCCGGAACACTGAAGCTTTCTTT.

In DNA, the CDR3 is TGTGCCAGCAGCTTGGCCGGGACAGGAGGGCTTCCCACAGATACGCAGTATTTT. This translates into CASSLAGTGGLPTDTQYF. The genes are TRBV7-9 and TRBJ2-3; 8 bases align to TRBD1. This CDR3 comprises 18 residues. CDR1 and CDR2 from the germline V gene are SEHNR and FQNEAQ (reference sequence). The V segment lost 3 bases and the J segment 2 bases; nucleotides outside the gene matches: 13.

This clone ranks as medium-sized (0.01 to 0.1%). The chain has TRBV7-6 and TRBJ2-5; D might be TRBD1 (6 bases). The V end lost 3 bases, the J end lost 5 bases, and 13 bases lay between the germline ends. This CDR3 spans 14 amino acids. The germline V gene encodes CDR1 SGHVS and CDR2 FNYEAQ. The CDR3 sequence is CASSFGEGDETQYF. The CDR3 bases are TGTGCCAGCAGCTTTGGCGAGGGGGACGAGACCCAGTACTTC.

The chain links TRBV20-1 to TRBJ2-7, with D maybe TRBD1 (5 bases). Deletions cut 5 bases from V and 3 bases from J, with 8 bases between. The CDR3 spans 11 residues. Germline lookup yields CDR1 DFQATT and CDR2 SNEGSKA (reference sequence). The CDR3 DNA follows: TGCAGTGCTGCGACAGTCTACGAGCAGTACTTC. Amino acids: CSAATVYEQYF.

DNA of the CDR3: TGTGCCAGCAGCTTAGCGCTAAGCGGGGCGGAGGAAGCTTTCTTT. It is translated as CASSLALSGAEEAFF. The V and J genes are TRBV7-2 and TRBJ1-1; TRBD1 might be the D (5 bases). V dropped 0 bases and J dropped 8 bases, with 16 bases sitting between them. CDR3 length: 15 residues. CDR1 and CDR2 (germline): SGHTA, FQGNSA.

This clone has just one count. The genes are TRBV5-6 and TRBJ2-5, with 7 bases lining up with TRBD1. Unmatched junction bases numbered 14, after V lost 0 bases and J lost 6 bases. CDR1 and CDR2 from the germline V gene are SGHDT and YYEEEE. The CDR3 runs 17 residues. The CDR3 reads CASSLAQIDRVGKTQYF. The CDR3 DNA reads TGTGCCAGCAGCTTGGCCCAGATAGACAGGGTGGGAAAGACCCAGTACTTC.

J is TRBJ2-2 and V is TRBV11-2, with TRBD1 matching 9 bases. Per germline, CDR1 SGHAT and CDR2 FQNNGV. The CDR3 is made up of 16 amino acids. V trimming: 5 bases; J trimming: 4 bases; junction bases outside the gene matches: 8. The CDR3 region is CASSISQGAGTGELFF. The CDR3 DNA reads TGTGCCAGCAGCATATCACAGGGGGCGGGCACCGGGGAGCTGTTTTTT.

The chain carries TRBV19 and TRBJ1-5; TRBD1 is a possible D gene (5 bases). Germline V gene lookup returns CDR1 LNHDA and CDR2 SQIVND (reference sequence). This CDR3 contains 16 residues. V was shortened by 3 bases and J by 8 bases, with 20 bases between the two germline ends. This CDR3 is CASSMNPGRGAEPQHF. CDR3 in DNA: TGTGCCAGTAGTATGAACCCAGGGAGGGGTGCGGAGCCCCAGCATTTT. The entire variable domain, with the rest obtained from reference TRBV19 and TRBJ1-5, is as follows: DGGITQSPKYLFRKEGQNVTLSCEQNLNHDAMYWYRQDPGQGLRLIYYSQIVNDFQKGDIAEGYSVSREKKESFPLTVTSAQKNPTAFYLCASSMNPGRGAEPQHFGDGTRLSIL.

The CDR3 sequence is CASSLGSSGETQYF. The CDR3 DNA follows: TGTGCCAGCAGCTTGGGTAGTAGCGGAGAGACCCAGTACTTC. The chain employs TRBV5-4 and TRBJ2-5; a possible D gene is TRBD2 (6 bases). V dropped 0 bases and J dropped 4 bases, with 10 bases sitting between them. There are 14 residues in the CDR3. Germline V CDR1 and CDR2: SGHNT, YYREEE (reference sequence).

The chain carries TRBV7-8 and TRBJ1-3; TRBD1 matches at 8 bases. V shed 5 bases and J 4 bases; nucleotides not matched to a gene: 7. Germline V gene lookup returns CDR1 SGHVS and CDR2 FQNEAQ. The CDR3 extends over 15 amino acids. DNA for the CDR3: TGTGCCAGCAGCCCCACAGGGGGTAGAGGAAACACCATATATTTT. Its translation is CASSPTGGRGNTIYF. The variable domain in full, completed from reference TRBV7-8 and TRBJ1-3, reads GAGVSQSPRYKVAKRGQDVALRCDPISGHVSLFWYQQALGQGPEFLTYFQNEAQLDKSGLPSDRFFAERPEGSVSTLKIQRTQQEDSAVYLCASSPTGGRGNTIYFGEGSWLTVV.

The chain links TRBV7-9 to TRBJ2-1, with 8 nucleotides matching TRBD2. The germline CDR1 and CDR2 sequences are SEHNR and FQNEAQ (reference sequence). The CDR3 is 14 amino acids. V lost 3 bases to trimming and J lost 10 bases; unmatched junction nucleotides: 8. The CDR3 loop reads CASSFLAGGLEQFF. The CDR3 DNA follows: TGTGCCAGCAGCTTTCTCGCGGGAGGCCTGGAGCAGTTCTTC.

The chain uses TRBV5-1 and TRBJ2-2; 9 positions agree with TRBD2. The junction had 3 bases not matched to a gene; V was cut back by 2 bases and J by 1 base. Germline V lookup: CDR1 SGHRS, CDR2 YFSETQ. The CDR3 loop spans 16 amino acids. CDR3 sequence reads: CASSFIAGENTGELFF. Here the CDR3 DNA reads TGCGCCAGCAGCTTCATAGCGGGAGAGAACACCGGGGAGCTGTTTTTT. Complete variable domain (other parts from reference TRBV5-1 and TRBJ2-2): KAGVTQTPRYLIKTRGQQVTLSCSPISGHRSVSWYQQTPGQGLQFLFEYFSETQRNKGNFPGRFSGRQFSNSRSEMNVSTLELGDSALYLCASSFIAGENTGELFFGEGSRLTVL.

CDR3 sequence (DNA): TGTGCCTGGAGTACGGGCATGAACACTGAAGCTTTCTTT. This translates into CAWSTGMNTEAFF. The chain has TRBV30 and TRBJ1-1; D gene uncertain. Trimming stripped 2 bases from V and 0 bases from J, with 7 bases between. The CDR3 consists of 13 residues. Per germline, CDR1 GTSNPN and CDR2 SVGIG (reference sequence).

The V gene is TRBV27, the J gene TRBJ2-6; D gene uncertain. V lost 5 bases and J lost 2, with 22 bases in between. Looked up from germline, CDR1 is MNHEY and CDR2 is SMNVEV (reference sequence). The CDR3 consists of 19 residues. CDR3 coding DNA: TGTGCCAGCAGTCCACCCGGCGGCCTCCCGATCACTGGGGCCAACGTCCTGACTTTC. Its protein product is CASSPPGGLPITGANVLTF.

This rearrangement joins TRBV7-9 to TRBJ1-6; D possibly corresponds to TRBD1 (5 bases). The V and J ends lost 1 base and 8 bases respectively, with 12 bases between them. In germline, CDR1 is SEHNR, CDR2 FQNEAQ (reference sequence). This CDR3 has 15 amino acids. As DNA, the CDR3 is TGTGCCAGCAGCTTAGAGGGGCGCAAGGATTCACCCCTCCACTTT. Amino acids: CASSLEGRKDSPLHF.

The chain has TRBV6-5 and TRBJ2-1, with 10 bases matching TRBD2. V dropped 8 bases and J dropped 5; count of bases not matched to a gene: 6. The V gene's germline CDR1 is MNHEY and CDR2 SVGAGI. The CDR3 is made up of 14 amino acids. The CDR3 sequence is CASGPSGSHNEQFF. The CDR3 DNA reads as TGTGCCAGCGGCCCTAGCGGGAGCCACAATGAGCAGTTCTTC.

The chain carries TRBV7-9 and TRBJ2-7; 7 nucleotides line up with TRBD1. CDR1 is SEHNR and CDR2 is FQNEAQ in the germline V gene (reference sequence). V shed 5 bases and J 3 bases; nucleotides not matched to a gene: 7. This CDR3 contains 14 residues. The CDR3 DNA reads TGTGCCAGCAGCCCTACAGGGGCCCGCTACGAGCAGTACTTC. Its translation: CASSPTGARYEQYF.

This clone has just one count. The V and J genes are TRBV11-3 and TRBJ2-7, with D hard to call. This CDR3 has 14 residues. V was cut by 5 bases and J by 3 bases, with 14 bases left in between. CDR1 is SGHNT, CDR2 YENEEA, per germline. This chain's CDR3 is CASSPPMTSYEQYF. In nucleotides, the CDR3 is TGTGCCAGCAGCCCTCCCATGACAAGCTACGAGCAGTACTTC.

The chain has TRBV13 and TRBJ1-1; weak D call: TRBD1 (6 bases). Germline V gives CDR1 PRHDT, CDR2 FYEKMQ (reference sequence). V lost 1 base and J lost 8, with 11 bases in between. CDR3 length: 13 amino acids. The CDR3 nucleotides read TGTGCCAGCAGCTTAGAGGGGGGCAGCGAAGCTTTCTTT. This encodes CASSLEGGSEAFF.

This chain links TRBV4-2 with TRBJ1-3; no clear D. Trimming removed 8 bases at V and 2 bases at J, with 7 bases between. This CDR3 comprises 12 residues. The V gene's germline CDR1 is LGHNA and CDR2 YNFKEQ. The CDR3 nucleotides are TGTGCCAGCGAAGGTGCTGGAAACACCATATATTTT. Its translation: CASEGAGNTIYF.

This chain links TRBV5-4 with TRBJ2-4; D is perhaps TRBD1 (5 bases). Trimming took off 3 bases at V and 6 bases at J, with 13 bases between the two ends. Per germline, CDR1 SGHNT and CDR2 YYREEE (reference sequence). This CDR3 is built from 14 residues. The CDR3 reads CASSSPRQGNIQYF. The CDR3 DNA is TGTGCCAGCAGCTCGCCCCGGCAGGGAAACATTCAGTACTTC. Using reference TRBV5-4 and TRBJ2-4 for the parts outside the CDR3, the full variable domain is ETGVTQSPTHLIKTRGQQVTLRCSSQSGHNTVSWYQQALGQGPQFIFQYYREEENGRGNFPPRFSGLQFPNYSSELNVNALELDDSALYLCASSSPRQGNIQYFGAGTRLSVL.

The gene calls are TRBV2 and TRBJ1-4; possible D gene TRBD1, 5 bases. Trimming removed 6 bases from V and 0 bases from J, with 11 bases in between. The CDR3 covers 15 residues. The germline V gene has CDR1 SNHLY and CDR2 FYNNEI. The CDR3 nucleotides are TGTGCCAGCAGGGGGACTGTAGCAACTAATGAAAAACTGTTTTTT. Protein product: CASRGTVATNEKLFF.